This T cell receptor beta chain was observed in a study of early T cells in non-severe SARS-CoV-2 infection. Study-wide background: Investigators sequenced bulk RNA drawn from unsorted whole blood, and chains remained unpaired. Study-wide findings and caveats: Matching against VDJdb likely underestimated virus-specific expansions, favoring anti-spike CD8.

Attachment of unique molecular identifiers to individual cDNA molecules was performed. TCRdb reprocessed the 5' RACE reads with MiXCR, giving one entry per CDR3 protein. The table has around 70,000 distinct CDR3 sequences, more than 9% seen once; the top ten hold around 4%. With V trimmed by 5 bases and J by 6 bases, 13 bases remained unmatched. Germline assignment: CDR1 MDHEN and CDR2 SYDVKM. This CDR3 has 15 amino acids. As to this clonotype: Its antigen remains unidentified.

The V call is TRBV28, the J call TRBJ2-7, with 7 bases lining up with TRBD2. The specimen sequenced was whole blood. The TCR was taken from an adult who was a healthcare worker with PCR-confirmed SARS-CoV-2 infection or an uninfected control (not recorded which). The CDR3 coding sequence is TGTGCCAGCAGTCGCCCCGGGGGAGGGGAAGGCGAGCAGTACTTC. It specifies CASSRPGGGEGEQYF.